These T cell receptor beta chains were read from a single sample in a study of T-cell reconstitution after alpha-beta-depleted transplantation in children. TCRdb redid the calling of the PCR reads with MiXCR, one entry per CDR3 protein. The data show roughly 32,000 distinct CDR3 sequences, with 5% to 7% seen just once and over 20% held by the top ten. Material: peripheral blood, obtained 60 days after TCRalphabeta/CD19-depleted stem cell transplant. The source is a child in the first two years of life who had a stem cell transplant for acute myeloid leukemia, so the T cells may come from the graft donor. The CDR3 runs from the conserved cysteine through the conserved F or W. The order of the fields is J gene, V gene, D gene, clone size, CDR3 DNA, CDR3 protein. A D gene is named only where the DNA matches it firmly. Clone sizes are given selectively: once, few, many, or a class where the clone is expanded.

J: TRBJ1-2; V: TRBV6-6; D: -; size: many; DNA: TGTGCCAGCAGGGGGGTCATCCTCTATGGCTACACCTTC; CDR3: CASRGVILYGYTF
J: TRBJ2-5; V: TRBV6-1; D: -; size: many; DNA: TGTGCCAGCAGTGAACGCCCGGAGGGGACCCAGTACTTC; CDR3: CASSERPEGTQYF
J: TRBJ2-3; V: TRBV30; D: -; size: many; DNA: TGTGCCTGCCGGCAGCCGAGCACAGATACGCAGTATTTT; CDR3: CACRQPSTDTQYF
J: TRBJ1-1; V: TRBV30; D: -; size: -; DNA: TGTGCCTGGAGTGTCGGGCCAATGAACACTGAAGCTTTCTTT; CDR3: CAWSVGPMNTEAFF
J: TRBJ2-1; V: TRBV5-1; D: TRBD2; size: many; DNA: TGCGCCAGCAGCTGGACTAGCGGGGGTTACAATGAGCAGTTCTTC; CDR3: CASSWTSGGYNEQFF
J: TRBJ1-1; V: TRBV7-2; D: TRBD1; size: -; DNA: TGTGCCAGCAGCCCAAAGGGGGACAGGGGGCGAACTGAAGCTTTCTTT; CDR3: CASSPKGDRGRTEAFF
J: TRBJ2-5; V: TRBV5-1; D: -; size: many; DNA: TGCGCCAGCAGCCTTGGACCGACCCAGTACTTC; CDR3: CASSLGPTQYF
J: TRBJ1-4; V: TRBV20-1; D: TRBD1; size: few; DNA: TGCAGTGCGCGGGACAGGCTTGGTGAAAAACTGTTTTTT; CDR3: CSARDRLGEKLFF
J: TRBJ2-7; V: TRBV28; D: TRBD2; size: many; DNA: TGTGCCAGCAGCCTAGTCCCACTAGCGGGAACTCACGAGCAGTACTTC; CDR3: CASSLVPLAGTHEQYF
J: TRBJ2-1; V: TRBV11-1; D: -; size: many; DNA: TGTGCCAGCAGCTTAATGGTGCACAATGAGCAGTTCTTC; CDR3: CASSLMVHNEQFF
J: TRBJ2-3; V: TRBV6-4; D: -; size: many; DNA: TGTGCCAGCAGGTTATCGGTGCTTAGCACAGATACGCAGTATTTT; CDR3: CASRLSVLSTDTQYF
J: TRBJ1-6; V: TRBV20-1; D: -; size: many; DNA: TGCAGTGCTAGAGACCCTTCACCCCTCCACTTT; CDR3: CSARDPSPLHF
J: TRBJ1-2; V: TRBV20-1; D: -; size: many; DNA: TGCAGTGCTAGAGATCTACTGGGTAGCAATGGCTACACCTTC; CDR3: CSARDLLGSNGYTF
J: TRBJ2-7; V: TRBV20-1; D: TRBD2; size: many; DNA: TGCAGTGCTAGAGATATTTGGGAGCGGGGGCCTACCTACGAGCAGTACTTC; CDR3: CSARDIWERGPTYEQYF
J: TRBJ1-2; V: TRBV25-1; D: -; size: many; DNA: TGTGCCAGCAGCCAGGTAGCTAACTATGGCTACACCTTC; CDR3: CASSQVANYGYTF
J: TRBJ2-3; V: TRBV7-9; D: -; size: medium-sized; DNA: TGTGCCAGCACCCAGAGGGTCAGGGCGAGGGATACGCAGTATTTT; CDR3: CASTQRVRARDTQYF
J: TRBJ2-3; V: TRBV5-1; D: -; size: many; DNA: TGCGCCAGCAGCTTTGACACAGATACGCAGTATTTT; CDR3: CASSFDTDTQYF
J: TRBJ2-2; V: TRBV29-1; D: -; size: many; DNA: TGCAGCGATCGATCCCTTACCGGGGAGCTGTTTTTT; CDR3: CSDRSLTGELFF
J: TRBJ2-5; V: TRBV10-3; D: -; size: many; DNA: TGTGCCATCAGTCAAGAACAGGGGACCCCGGGGGATCAAGAGACCCAGTACTTC; CDR3: CAISQEQGTPGDQETQYF
J: TRBJ2-7; V: TRBV6-5; D: -; size: few; DNA: TGTGCCAGCAGTTATTATGACTCCTACGAGCAGTACTTC; CDR3: CASSYYDSYEQYF
J: TRBJ2-1; V: TRBV9; D: -; size: many; DNA: TGTGCCAGCAGCGTAGGGCCTCGCCTTGTTAATGAGCAGTTCTTC; CDR3: CASSVGPRLVNEQFF
J: TRBJ1-1; V: TRBV29-1; D: TRBD1; size: many; DNA: TGCAGCGTTGAAGGGGGACAGGGGGGCTTTCAAGCTTTCTTT; CDR3: CSVEGGQGGFQAFF
J: TRBJ2-2; V: TRBV6-5; D: -; size: many; DNA: TGTGCCAGCAGTTACTCAGCACAGGGGAACACCGGGGAGCTGTTTTTT; CDR3: CASSYSAQGNTGELFF
J: TRBJ2-7; V: TRBV24-1; D: TRBD2; size: many; DNA: TGTGCCACCAGTGATTTAGGAGCGGGAGTCCCCTACGAGCAGTACTTC; CDR3: CATSDLGAGVPYEQYF
J: TRBJ1-2; V: TRBV27; D: -; size: few; DNA: TGTGCCAGCAGTTTGGACCCCAGAGGAGGCTACACCTTC; CDR3: CASSLDPRGGYTF
J: TRBJ2-1; V: TRBV28; D: -; size: -; DNA: TGTGCCAGCAGTTTACGGGGGGCTTTCTTATTCTCCTACAATGAGCAGTTCTTC; CDR3: CASSLRGAFLFSYNEQFF
J: TRBJ2-2; V: TRBV29-1; D: TRBD2; size: many; DNA: TGCAGCGTTAGCGGGAGAGGCACCGGGGAGCTGTTTTTT; CDR3: CSVSGRGTGELFF
J: TRBJ1-1; V: TRBV2; D: -; size: many; DNA: TGTGCCAGCAGCCTCGGGATCACGAACACTGAAGCTTTCTTT; CDR3: CASSLGITNTEAFF
J: TRBJ2-3; V: TRBV5-1; D: -; size: -; DNA: TGCGCCAGCAGCCGGGACCAGGCCCCCCGCACAGATACGCAGTATTTT; CDR3: CASSRDQAPRTDTQYF
J: TRBJ2-3; V: TRBV5-1; D: -; size: many; DNA: TGCGCCAGCAGCTTGAGGGGTATAGATACGCAGTATTTT; CDR3: CASSLRGIDTQYF
J: TRBJ1-4; V: TRBV19; D: -; size: many; DNA: TGTGCCAGTAGTGATCTGGGGGGCTCTCGGGAAAAACTGTTTTTT; CDR3: CASSDLGGSREKLFF
J: TRBJ2-7; V: TRBV7-9; D: TRBD2; size: many; DNA: TGTGCCAGCAGCTTAGATCTAGCGGGAACCTACGAGCAGTACTTC; CDR3: CASSLDLAGTYEQYF
J: TRBJ2-3; V: TRBV28; D: TRBD2; size: many; DNA: TGTGCCAGCTCGGGAGGGCCTGAGGATACGCAGTATTTT; CDR3: CASSGGPEDTQYF
J: TRBJ2-2; V: TRBV6-4; D: -; size: many; DNA: TGTGCCAGCATTCTGCTAACCGGGGAGCTGTTTTTT; CDR3: CASILLTGELFF
J: TRBJ1-1; V: TRBV7-9; D: -; size: many; DNA: TGTGCCAGTACAGGGACGCACACTGAAGCTTTCTTT; CDR3: CASTGTHTEAFF